These T cell receptor beta chains were read from a single sample in a study of T-cell reconstitution after alpha-beta-depleted transplantation in children. TCRdb passed the PCR reads through MiXCR, listing each CDR3 protein once. The profile covers more than 500,000 distinct CDR3 sequences, with more than 9.5% appearing a single time and 12% to 15% taken by the ten largest. The sequencing used PBMCs, mostly from graft donor cells, collected 180 days after TCRalphabeta/CD19-depleted stem cell transplant. The receptors were sampled from a female patient aged 2 to 10 who had a stem cell transplant for aplastic anemia, so the T cells may come from the graft donor. Both conserved end residues are part of each CDR3. The D gene is left open where the match is weak. A clone size is listed for some rows: how often the clone was seen (once, few, many), or a class if it is expanded.

clone size: NA
J gene: TRBJ2-4
D gene: NA
V gene: TRBV20-1
CDR3 protein: CSAIRGAAKNIQYF
CDR3 DNA: TGCAGTGCTATCCGGGGGGCCGCCAAAAACATTCAGTACTTC

clone size: few
J gene: TRBJ2-2
D gene: NA
V gene: TRBV20-1
CDR3 protein: CSARDGAVANTGELFF
CDR3 DNA: TGCAGTGCTAGAGACGGGGCGGTCGCGAACACCGGGGAGCTGTTTTTT

clone size: NA
J gene: TRBJ2-2
D gene: NA
V gene: TRBV11-3
CDR3 protein: CASRLRGNTGELFF
CDR3 DNA: TGTGCCAGCCGCTTACGTGGGAACACCGGGGAGCTGTTTTTT

clone size: NA
J gene: TRBJ1-5
D gene: NA
V gene: TRBV2
CDR3 protein: CASTEGRGRQPQHF
CDR3 DNA: TGTGCCAGCACCGAAGGGAGGGGTAGGCAGCCCCAGCATTTT

clone size: NA
J gene: TRBJ1-5
D gene: NA
V gene: TRBV6-5
CDR3 protein: CASSSRWGDQPQHF
CDR3 DNA: TGTGCCAGCAGTTCACGATGGGGGGATCAGCCCCAGCATTTT

clone size: few
J gene: TRBJ2-1
D gene: TRBD1
V gene: TRBV24-1
CDR3 protein: CATSDSGRGQRVFQNEQFF
CDR3 DNA: TGTGCCACCAGTGATTCGGGCAGGGGGCAGCGGGTGTTCCAGAATGAGCAGTTCTTC

clone size: many
J gene: TRBJ2-7
D gene: TRBD2
V gene: TRBV20-1
CDR3 protein: CSAPGLAGDYEQYF
CDR3 DNA: TGCAGTGCGCCGGGACTAGCGGGAGACTACGAGCAGTACTTC

clone size: NA
J gene: TRBJ1-1
D gene: NA
V gene: TRBV28
CDR3 protein: CASSSPTRRILNTEAFF
CDR3 DNA: TGTGCCAGCAGTTCCCCAACCAGACGGATATTGAACACTGAAGCTTTCTTT

clone size: few
J gene: TRBJ2-5
D gene: NA
V gene: TRBV24-1
CDR3 protein: CATSDRRGREGETQYF
CDR3 DNA: TGTGCCACCAGTGATCGCAGGGGCCGCGAGGGAGAGACCCAGTACTTC

clone size: NA
J gene: TRBJ2-1
D gene: TRBD2
V gene: TRBV6-5
CDR3 protein: CASSYSPAGVGNEQFF
CDR3 DNA: TGTGCCAGCAGTTACTCGCCAGCGGGAGTCGGCAATGAGCAGTTCTTC

clone size: many
J gene: TRBJ2-5
D gene: NA
V gene: TRBV6-5
CDR3 protein: CASSYEGGQETQYF
CDR3 DNA: TGTGCCAGCAGTTACGAGGGGGGCCAAGAGACCCAGTACTTC

clone size: many
J gene: TRBJ2-3
D gene: NA
V gene: TRBV7-2
CDR3 protein: CASSSAGTSTDTQYF
CDR3 DNA: TGTGCCAGCAGCTCAGCGGGCACTAGCACAGATACGCAGTATTTT

clone size: few
J gene: TRBJ1-3
D gene: NA
V gene: TRBV12-3/TRBV12-4
CDR3 protein: CASSLLVGAGPGNTIYF
CDR3 DNA: TGTGCCAGCAGTTTATTAGTCGGAGCGGGACCTGGAAACACCATATATTTT

clone size: NA
J gene: TRBJ2-1
D gene: NA
V gene: TRBV29-1
CDR3 protein: CSVEGREAYNEQFF
CDR3 DNA: TGCAGCGTTGAGGGCAGGGAGGCCTACAATGAGCAGTTCTTC

clone size: few
J gene: TRBJ1-5
D gene: TRBD1
V gene: TRBV24-1
CDR3 protein: CATSDSTGTGYNQPQHF
CDR3 DNA: TGTGCCACCAGTGATTCCACCGGGACAGGGTATAATCAGCCCCAGCATTTT

clone size: few
J gene: TRBJ2-1
D gene: NA
V gene: TRBV9
CDR3 protein: CASTDTGVGEQFF
CDR3 DNA: TGTGCCAGCACCGACACCGGGGTAGGTGAGCAGTTCTTC

clone size: few
J gene: TRBJ2-1
D gene: TRBD2
V gene: TRBV6-1
CDR3 protein: CASSSPGGRSYNEQFF
CDR3 DNA: TGTGCCAGCAGCTCCCCGGGCGGGAGGTCCTACAATGAGCAGTTCTTC

clone size: NA
J gene: TRBJ1-1
D gene: NA
V gene: TRBV18
CDR3 protein: CASSPGGRTFF
CDR3 DNA: TGTGCCAGCTCACCAGGGGGGAGGACTTTCTTT

clone size: few
J gene: TRBJ2-6
D gene: NA
V gene: TRBV11-2
CDR3 protein: CASKIRGSGANVLTF
CDR3 DNA: TGTGCCAGCAAGATCAGGGGCTCCGGGGCCAACGTCCTGACTTTC

clone size: once
J gene: TRBJ1-2
D gene: NA
V gene: TRBV13
CDR3 protein: CAMGPGQFYGYTF
CDR3 DNA: TGTGCCATGGGCCCTGGACAGTTCTATGGCTACACCTTC